A single sample gave rise to the 18 T cell receptor beta chains below, sequenced in a study of shared clonotypes between healthy human individuals (TCRdb year 2020). Library construction relied on the immunoSEQ multiplex PCR assay. TCRdb obtained this table from immuneACCESS and retained in-frame rearrangements with V and J assigned. These tables miss some clones; where compared with another copy, unresolved V genes account for less than half of the shortfall, and the remainder is unexplained. This sample is represented by about 2.3 million clones; more than 80% of them were singletons. The ten most abundant clones make up 0.39% of the sample. What was sequenced was naive CD4+ T cells from PBMCs. What this sample's cell subset or site label stands for: CD45RA+ positively selected. The source is a young man in good health. Some clones in this sample may be carry-over from other donors' samples.

This chain uses TRBV27 with TRBJ1-2, with 7 positions matching TRBD1. Germline V gene lookup returns CDR1 MNHEY and CDR2 SMNVEV (reference sequence). The CDR3 runs 14 residues. J was trimmed by 2 bases and V by 5 bases; bases with no gene match: 5. CDR3 protein: CASSTMTGNYGYTF. CDR3 nucleotide sequence: TGTGCCAGCAGTACCATGACAGGGAACTATGGCTACACCTTC.

The chain couples TRBV28 to TRBJ2-1, with 12 bases fitting TRBD2. J lost 5 bases, V lost 5 bases, and 10 bases had no gene match. This CDR3 comprises 17 residues. CDR1 is MDHEN, CDR2 SYDVKM, per germline. CDR3 in amino acids: CASSLPRTSGIHNEQFF. CDR3 nucleotide sequence: TGTGCCAGCAGTCTACCAAGGACTAGCGGGATCCACAATGAGCAGTTCTTC.

The chain has TRBV19 and TRBJ2-1; 12 bases align to TRBD2. This CDR3 has 19 amino acids. Germline trimming cut 4 bases from V and 3 bases from J; bases unmatched to any gene: 13. CDR1 is LNHDA and CDR2 is SQIVND in the germline V gene (reference sequence). CDR3: CASSKSRLAGGLYYNEQFF. The CDR3 DNA sequence: TGTGCCAGTAGTAAATCGCGGCTAGCGGGAGGGCTATACTACAATGAGCAGTTCTTC.

The chain has TRBV29-1 and TRBJ2-1; D is uncertain. V was cut by 3 bases and J by 0 bases, with 3 bases left in between. The CDR3 is 12 residues long. Looked up from germline, CDR1 is SQVTM and CDR2 is ANQGSEA. Here the CDR3 reads CSVDLSYNEQFF. The CDR3 DNA reads as TGCAGCGTTGATCTCTCCTACAATGAGCAGTTCTTC.

This clone was recorded only once. J is TRBJ2-2 and V is TRBV7-9; TRBD1 aligns across 9 bases. The V and J ends lost 3 bases and 4 bases, in that order; junction bases with no gene match: 6. In germline, CDR1 is SEHNR, CDR2 FQNEAQ (reference sequence). This CDR3 is built from 16 residues. DNA of the CDR3: TGTGCCAGCAGCTTGTGGGACAGGGCCTCCACCGGGGAGCTGTTTTTT. Translation: CASSLWDRASTGELFF.

This chain uses TRBV5-1 with TRBJ2-1; TRBD2 matches at 11 bases. Trimming took 5 bases from V and 1 from J; bases not matched to a gene: 11. Per the germline V gene, CDR1 is SGHRS and CDR2 is YFSETQ. CDR3 length equals 18 residues. CDR3 loop: CASSAVAGGLRSYNEQFF. The CDR3 nucleotides are TGCGCCAGCAGTGCTGTAGCGGGAGGGCTAAGGTCCTACAATGAGCAGTTCTTC.

This sequence joins TRBV12-5 and TRBJ1-2; 9 nucleotides match TRBD1. Germline trimming cut 2 bases from V and 10 bases from J; bases unmatched to any gene: 8. There are 14 residues in the CDR3. Germline CDR1 reads LGHNT; CDR2 reads FRNRAP. In DNA form, the CDR3 reads TGTGCTAGTGGTTTGAGCTCCGGGACAGGGTCCTACACCTTC. Amino acids: CASGLSSGTGSYTF.

The CDR3 protein is CASSPQGAGGTPEQYF. CDR3 in DNA: TGTGCCAGCAGCCCCCAGGGGGCGGGAGGAACCCCCGAGCAGTACTTC. This chain links TRBV7-3 with TRBJ2-7; D tentatively fits TRBD1 or TRBD2 (8 bases each). This CDR3 region has 16 residues. Germline V gene sequence: CDR1 SGHTA, CDR2 FQGTGA. V gave up 5 bases and J gave up 6 bases, with 23 bases separating them. Supplemented by reference TRBV7-3 and TRBJ2-7, the full variable domain reads GAGVSQTPSNKVTEKGKYVELRCDPISGHTALYWYRQSLGQGPEFLIYFQGTGAADDSGLPNDRFFAVRPEGSVSTLKIQRTERGDSAVYLCASSPQGAGGTPEQYFGPGTRLTVT.

This sequence joins TRBV11-3 and TRBJ2-1; 11 bases line up with TRBD2. The CDR3 sequence is 16 residues long. The V and J ends lost 5 bases and 4 bases, in that order; junction bases with no gene match: 7. Germline V lookup: CDR1 SGHNT, CDR2 YENEEA. The CDR3 region is CASSKLAGAYYNEQFF. The CDR3 nucleotides are TGTGCCAGCAGCAAACTAGCGGGAGCATATTACAATGAGCAGTTCTTC.

The chain uses TRBV30 and TRBJ2-1, with D unresolved. Trimming took 0 bases from V and 6 from J, leaving 21 bases between them. The V gene's germline CDR1 is GTSNPN and CDR2 SVGIG (reference sequence). There are 17 residues in the CDR3. The DNA of the CDR3 is TGTGCCTGGAGTGTTGGAATAATCAGTGTCCCTCTCAATGAGCAGTTCTTC. Translating it yields CAWSVGIISVPLNEQFF.

The V gene is TRBV7-9, the J gene TRBJ2-7; 16 positions match TRBD2. This CDR3 spans 18 amino acids. CDR1 and CDR2 (germline): SEHNR, FQNEAQ (reference sequence). V gave up 3 bases and J gave up 2 bases; unmatched junction bases: 7. CDR3 DNA sequence: TGTGCCAGCAGCTTTGGGACTAGCGGGAGGGCCAACCCCTACGAGCAGTACTTC. Protein: CASSFGTSGRANPYEQYF.

The rearrangement joins TRBV5-1 to TRBJ2-7; perhaps D is TRBD1 or TRBD2 (5 bases each). CDR1 is SGHRS, CDR2 YFSETQ, per germline. Trimming pared 3 bases from V and 3 bases from J, leaving 19 bases between. The CDR3 sequence is 16 residues long. The CDR3 region is CASSSRDLGQIYEQYF. In nucleotides, the CDR3 is TGCGCCAGCAGCTCCCGGGACCTCGGACAAATCTACGAGCAGTACTTC.

This chain joins TRBV2 and TRBJ2-7, with 10 bases that match TRBD2. V was clipped by 6 bases and J by 0 bases; unmatched bases: 5. Germline lookup yields CDR1 SNHLY and CDR2 FYNNEI. The CDR3 contains 15 residues. The CDR3 bases are TGTGCCAGCAGAGGTGCTAGCGGGAGCTCCTACGAGCAGTACTTC. Protein: CASRGASGSSYEQYF. Full variable domain (rest looked up from reference TRBV2 and TRBJ2-7): EPEVTQTPSHQVTQMGQEVILRCVPISNHLYFYWYRQILGQKVEFLVSFYNNEISEKSEIFDDQFSVERPDGSNFTLKIRSTKLEDSAMYFCASRGASGSSYEQYFGPGTRLTVT.

This chain links TRBV28 with TRBJ1-4; 12 bases map to TRBD1. CDR3 length: 16 amino acids. V lost 4 bases, J lost 8 bases, and 8 bases stayed unmatched. The germline V gene has CDR1 MDHEN and CDR2 SYDVKM. CDR3 loop: CASSSLDGTGGEKLFF. CDR3 nucleotides: TGTGCCAGCAGTTCATTGGACGGGACAGGGGGCGAAAAACTGTTTTTT.

The chain links TRBV12-2 to TRBJ2-7; the table's D call, TRBD2, has no DNA check behind it. TRBV12-2 is a documented pseudogene. The CDR3 extends over 16 amino acids. The CDR3, as DNA: TGTGCACGACGCGCCCTTGAGGCACCCAGCACCTACGAGCAGTACTTC. Its protein product is CARRALEAPSTYEQYF.

This chain connects TRBV9 to TRBJ2-1, with 11 nucleotides matching TRBD2. Germline lookup yields CDR1 SGDLS and CDR2 YYNGEE. V was clipped by 0 bases and J by 7 bases; unmatched bases: 9. CDR3 length: 17 amino acids. The CDR3 region is CASSVAGRTSGYNEQFF. The CDR3 bases are TGTGCCAGCAGCGTAGCGGGACGGACTAGCGGGTATAATGAGCAGTTCTTC.

The chain is built from TRBV5-8 and TRBJ2-3, with TRBD2 as a possible D gene (5 bases). Germline V gene sequence: CDR1 SGHTS, CDR2 YDEGEE. V was clipped by 3 bases and J by 4 bases, with 15 bases between them. This CDR3 region has 15 residues. The CDR3 spells CASSSRGRLADTQYF. The CDR3 nucleotides are TGTGCCAGCAGCTCACGGGGAAGGTTGGCAGATACGCAGTATTTT.

This clone was seen only once. The genes are TRBV19 and TRBJ2-7; TRBD1 matches at 7 bases. V shed 8 bases, J shed 3 bases, and the junction held 10 bases outside the gene matches. This CDR3 has 14 amino acids. Germline CDR1 reads LNHDA; CDR2 reads SQIVND (reference sequence). CDR3 bases: TGTGCCAGTCGAGGGGGTGGGACAGTCTACGAGCAGTACTTC. Its protein product is CASRGGGTVYEQYF.